Below are 4 T cell receptor beta chains sequenced from a single sample in a study of blood T cell repertoires in COVID-19. TCRdb keeps only in-frame clones here, not all; method: immunoSEQ multiplex PCR. The table shows roughly 210,000 clones, with about nine tenths occurring only once. Sequenced sample: PBMCs or T cells enriched from blood (not recorded which). The source of these receptors is a young man in a cohort exposed to, infected with or recovered from COVID-19 (not recorded which).

This clone appeared a single time. This chain connects TRBV7-9 to TRBJ2-7; 11 nucleotides align to TRBD1. The V segment lost 3 bases and the J segment 3 bases; nucleotides outside the gene matches: 7. The CDR3 spans 16 residues. Germline lookup yields CDR1 SEHNR and CDR2 FQNEAQ (reference sequence). The CDR3: CASSFAGTGGRYEQYF. The CDR3 nucleotides are TGTGCCAGCAGCTTTGCCGGGACAGGGGGACGCTACGAGCAGTACTTC. The full variable domain, in which reference TRBV7-9 and TRBJ2-7 provide the parts outside the CDR3, is DTGVSQNPRHKITKRGQNVTFRCDPISEHNRLYWYRQTLGQGPEFLTYFQNEAQLEKSRLLSDRFSAERPKGSFSTLEIQRTEQGDSAMYLCASSFAGTGGRYEQYFGPGTRLTVT.

The chain recombines TRBV5-1 with TRBJ1-6; D is possibly TRBD1 (5 bases). The V gene's germline CDR1 is SGHRS and CDR2 YFSETQ. There are 14 residues in the CDR3. Trimming removed 0 bases at V and 7 bases at J, with 8 bases between. The DNA of the CDR3 is TGCGCCAGCAGCTTGGCAGGGTCCAATTCACCCCTCCACTTT. Protein sequence: CASSLAGSNSPLHF.

This chain links TRBV4-3 with TRBJ2-1, with TRBD2 matching 9 bases. The CDR3 has 15 amino acids. CDR1 and CDR2 (germline): LGHNA, YSLEER. The V and J ends lost 1 base and 7 bases, in that order; junction bases with no gene match: 5. CDR3 nucleotide sequence: TGCGCCAGCAGCCAAGGGTTAGCGGGAGTTAATGAGCAGTTCTTC. Protein product: CASSQGLAGVNEQFF.

This chain connects TRBV27 to TRBJ2-1, with TRBD2 as a possible D gene (6 bases). With 2 bases removed from V and 2 bases from J, the gap between germline ends came to 19 bases. The CDR3 is made up of 18 amino acids. Germline V gene data show CDR1 as MNHEY and CDR2 as SMNVEV (reference sequence). CDR3: CASSLSGLASRPYNEQFF. For the CDR3, the DNA is TGTGCCAGCAGTTTAAGTGGGCTAGCGTCCCGCCCCTACAATGAGCAGTTCTTC.